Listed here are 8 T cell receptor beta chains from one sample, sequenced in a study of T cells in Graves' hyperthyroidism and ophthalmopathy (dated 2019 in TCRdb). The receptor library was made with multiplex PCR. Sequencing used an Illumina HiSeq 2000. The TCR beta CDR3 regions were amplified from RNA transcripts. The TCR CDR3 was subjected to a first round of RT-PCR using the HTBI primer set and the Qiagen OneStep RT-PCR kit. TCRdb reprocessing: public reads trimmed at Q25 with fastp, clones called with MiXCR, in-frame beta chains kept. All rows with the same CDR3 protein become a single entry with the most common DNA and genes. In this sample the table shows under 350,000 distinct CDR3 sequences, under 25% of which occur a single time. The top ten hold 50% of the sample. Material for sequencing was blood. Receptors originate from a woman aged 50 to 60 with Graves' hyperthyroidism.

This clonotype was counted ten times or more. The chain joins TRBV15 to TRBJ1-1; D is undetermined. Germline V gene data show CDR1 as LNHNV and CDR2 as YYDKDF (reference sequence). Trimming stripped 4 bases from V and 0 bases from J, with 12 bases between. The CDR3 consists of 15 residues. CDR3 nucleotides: TGTGCCACCAGCACCGTTACAAGCTTGAACACTGAAGCTTTCTTT. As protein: CATSTVTSLNTEAFF.

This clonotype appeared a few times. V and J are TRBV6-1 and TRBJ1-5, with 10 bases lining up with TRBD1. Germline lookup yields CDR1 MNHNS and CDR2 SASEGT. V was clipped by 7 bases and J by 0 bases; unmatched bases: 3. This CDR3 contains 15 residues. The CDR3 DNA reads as TGTGCCAGCAAGGGACAGGGGAATAGCAATCAGCCCCAGCATTTT. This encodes CASKGQGNSNQPQHF.

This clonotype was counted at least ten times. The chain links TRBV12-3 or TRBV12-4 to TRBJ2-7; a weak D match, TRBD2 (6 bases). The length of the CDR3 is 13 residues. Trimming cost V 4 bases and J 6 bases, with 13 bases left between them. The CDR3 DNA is TGTGCCAGCAGTTCGACTAGACCTGGCGAGCAGTACTTC. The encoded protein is CASSSTRPGEQYF.

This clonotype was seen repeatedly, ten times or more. CDR3 sequence: CASARTPLTDTQYF. The CDR3, as DNA: TGTGCCAGCGCCCGGACTCCTCTCACAGATACGCAGTATTTT. The chain has TRBV9 and TRBJ2-3; possibly TRBD2 for D (5 bases). Germline assignment: CDR1 SGDLS and CDR2 YYNGEE. V was cut by 7 bases and J by 2 bases, with 14 bases left in between. The CDR3 runs to 14 residues.

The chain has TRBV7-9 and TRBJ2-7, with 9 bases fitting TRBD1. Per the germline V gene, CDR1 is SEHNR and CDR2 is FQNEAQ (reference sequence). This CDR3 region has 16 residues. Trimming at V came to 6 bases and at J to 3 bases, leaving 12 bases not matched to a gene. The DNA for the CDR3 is TGTGCCAGCAGTACCCACGCGGGACAGGGTGGCTACGAGCAGTACTTC. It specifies CASSTHAGQGGYEQYF.

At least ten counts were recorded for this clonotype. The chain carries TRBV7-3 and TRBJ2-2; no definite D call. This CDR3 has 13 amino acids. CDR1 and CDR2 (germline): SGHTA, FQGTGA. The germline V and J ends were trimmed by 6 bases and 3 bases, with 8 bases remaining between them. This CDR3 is CASRPRHTGELFF. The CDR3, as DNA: TGTGCCAGCAGGCCTCGTCACACCGGGGAGCTGTTTTTT. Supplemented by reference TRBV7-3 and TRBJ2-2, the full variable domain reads GAGVSQTPSNKVTEKGKYVELRCDPISGHTALYWYRQSLGQGPEFLIYFQGTGAADDSGLPNDRFFAVRPEGSVSTLKIQRTERGDSAVYLCASRPRHTGELFFGEGSRLTVL.

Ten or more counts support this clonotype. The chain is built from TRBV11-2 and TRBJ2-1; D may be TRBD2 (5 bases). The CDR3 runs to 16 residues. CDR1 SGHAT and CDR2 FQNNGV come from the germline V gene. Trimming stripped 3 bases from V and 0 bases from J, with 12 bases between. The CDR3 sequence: CASSFKLALSYNEQFF. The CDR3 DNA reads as TGTGCCAGCAGCTTTAAATTAGCGCTCTCCTACAATGAGCAGTTCTTC. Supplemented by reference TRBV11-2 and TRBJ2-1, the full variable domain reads EAGVAQSPRYKIIEKRQSVAFWCNPISGHATLYWYQQILGQGPKLLIQFQNNGVVDDSQLPKDRFSAERLKGVDSTLKIQPAKLEDSAVYLCASSFKLALSYNEQFFGPGTRLTVL.

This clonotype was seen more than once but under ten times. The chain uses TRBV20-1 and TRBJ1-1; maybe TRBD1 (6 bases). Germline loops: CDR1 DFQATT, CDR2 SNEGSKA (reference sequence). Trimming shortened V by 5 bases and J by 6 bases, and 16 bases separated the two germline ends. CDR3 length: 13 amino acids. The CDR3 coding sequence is TGCAGTGCTCCTCGACAGGTGCGCTCTGAAGCTTTCTTT. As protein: CSAPRQVRSEAFF.